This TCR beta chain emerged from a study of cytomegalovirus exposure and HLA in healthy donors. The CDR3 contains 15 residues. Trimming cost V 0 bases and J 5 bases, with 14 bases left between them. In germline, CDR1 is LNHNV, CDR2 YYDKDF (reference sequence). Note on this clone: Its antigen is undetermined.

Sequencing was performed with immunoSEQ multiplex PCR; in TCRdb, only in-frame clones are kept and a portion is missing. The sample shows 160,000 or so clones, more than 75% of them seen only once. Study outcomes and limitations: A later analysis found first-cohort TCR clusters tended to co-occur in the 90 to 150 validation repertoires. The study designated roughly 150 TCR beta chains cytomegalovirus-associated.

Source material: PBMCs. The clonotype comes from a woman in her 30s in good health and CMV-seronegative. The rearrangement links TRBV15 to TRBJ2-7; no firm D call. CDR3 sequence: CATSRDGRKDNEQYF. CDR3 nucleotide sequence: TGTGCCACCAGCAGAGATGGCAGGAAAGACAACGAGCAGTACTTC.